One and the same sample provided the 9 T cell receptor beta chains below, sequenced in a study of blood T cell repertoires in COVID-19. Data came from immunoSEQ multiplex PCR; TCRdb stores just in-frame clones and leaves some out. This table holds about 190,000 clones, approximately 91% found once. Sequenced input: peripheral blood. These receptors all come from a man in his forties or fifties with acute or convalescent COVID-19.

The chain recombines TRBV4-2 with TRBJ2-3, with TRBD2 matching 13 bases. Germline V gene lookup returns CDR1 LGHNA and CDR2 YNFKEQ. Germline trimming cut 4 bases from V and 3 bases from J; bases unmatched to any gene: 7. The CDR3 sequence is 17 residues long. The CDR3 region is CASSPAPTSGGTDTQYF. The CDR3 region has the DNA TGTGCCAGCAGCCCAGCCCCGACTAGCGGGGGGACAGATACGCAGTATTTT.

V and J are TRBV27 and TRBJ2-1, with D perhaps matching TRBD2 (5 bases). The CDR3 sequence is 12 residues long. Germline values: CDR1 MNHEY, CDR2 SMNVEV (reference sequence). Trimming took 4 bases from V and 9 from J, leaving 10 bases between them. The DNA of the CDR3 is TGTGCCAGCAGTTCCCGGGGTCCTGAGCAGTTCTTC. Translated, it gives CASSSRGPEQFF.

The rearrangement uses TRBV4-3 and TRBJ1-1, with TRBD1 identical over 7 bases. Germline lookup yields CDR1 LGHNA and CDR2 YSLEER. This CDR3 region has 16 residues. J gave up 1 base and V 1 base, and 6 bases lay outside the gene matches. The CDR3 DNA reads TGCGCCAGCAGCCAAGGTTCAAGGGGGCCGAACACTGAAGCTTTCTTT. This translates into CASSQGSRGPNTEAFF.

This rearrangement joins TRBV5-8 to TRBJ2-5, with 9 bases identical to TRBD1. CDR1 is SGHTS, CDR2 YDEGEE, per germline. CDR3 length: 14 residues. Germline trimming cut 2 bases from V and 4 bases from J; bases unmatched to any gene: 3. CDR3 residues: CASSFMDRGETQYF. Written as DNA, the CDR3 is TGTGCCAGCAGCTTTATGGACAGGGGAGAGACCCAGTACTTC.

This chain links TRBV15 with TRBJ1-4; 7 bases are shared with TRBD1. Germline V lookup: CDR1 LNHNV, CDR2 YYDKDF (reference sequence). The CDR3 is 18 amino acids. Unmatched junction bases numbered 14, after V lost 0 bases and J lost 7 bases. The CDR3 DNA follows: TGTGCCACCAGCAGAGATCAGGGGGGCGCTGAAGGGAGTGAAAAACTGTTTTTT. This gives the protein CATSRDQGGAEGSEKLFF.

The rearrangement uses TRBV18 and TRBJ2-1; 7 bases map to TRBD1. Germline V gene sequence: CDR1 KGHSH, CDR2 LQKENI. This CDR3 is built from 14 residues. Trimming cost V 3 bases and J 5 bases; bases outside gene matches: 4. The CDR3 is CASSPGTENNEQFF. The DNA of the CDR3 is TGTGCCAGCTCACCCGGGACAGAAAACAATGAGCAGTTCTTC.

This chain joins TRBV7-8 and TRBJ2-1; 10 positions match TRBD2. J gave up 7 bases and V 0 bases, and 6 bases lay outside the gene matches. The CDR3 contains 16 residues. CDR1 SGHVS and CDR2 FQNEAQ come from the germline V gene. CDR3 residues: CASSLARQRGGNEQFF. The CDR3 DNA reads TGTGCCAGCAGCTTAGCCCGACAGCGGGGGGGTAATGAGCAGTTCTTC.

The V gene is TRBV5-4, the J gene TRBJ2-1; TRBD1 aligns across 9 bases. This CDR3 spans 15 amino acids. V was clipped by 4 bases and J by 6 bases; unmatched bases: 8. In germline, CDR1 is SGHNT, CDR2 YYREEE (reference sequence). CDR3 residues: CASSNRGRRRNEQFF. Here the CDR3 DNA reads TGTGCCAGCAGCAACAGGGGGCGCAGGCGCAATGAGCAGTTCTTC. The whole variable domain, remainder taken from reference TRBV5-4 and TRBJ2-1, is ETGVTQSPTHLIKTRGQQVTLRCSSQSGHNTVSWYQQALGQGPQFIFQYYREEENGRGNFPPRFSGLQFPNYSSELNVNALELDDSALYLCASSNRGRRRNEQFFGPGTRLTVL.

The CDR3: CAWSLGQGSSYEQYF. CDR3 coding DNA: TGTGCCTGGAGCCTTGGCCAGGGGAGCTCCTACGAGCAGTACTTC. The chain has TRBV30 and TRBJ2-7; D is perhaps TRBD1 (6 bases). Germline V lookup: CDR1 GTSNPN, CDR2 SVGIG (reference sequence). The CDR3 is 15 residues long. Between the trimmed V and J ends, which lost 3 bases and 0 bases, there was a span of 15 bases.